The 24 T cell receptor beta chains given below trace back to one sample, sequenced in a study of cytotoxic CD8 clonotypes in ibrutinib-treated CLL (dated by TCRdb to the early 2020s). Preparation of the library involved the immunoSEQ multiplex PCR assay. TCRdb stores this immuneACCESS table with in-frame sequences only. Part of the clones is absent; in the studies checked, under half of the shortfall reflects unresolved V genes, and no reason is known for the rest. Recorded for this sample are approximately 200,000 clones; 72% of them occurred a single time. The top ten constitute roughly an eighth of the sample. In light of the paper, this sample's time point label describes: approximately 2 years on ibrutinib. The sequenced sample was PBMCs, obtained after 24 months of ibrutinib treatment. These receptors all come from a human donor with chronic lymphocytic leukemia.

The chain couples TRBV5-1 to TRBJ2-1, with D tentatively TRBD1 (6 bases). Trimming shortened V by 4 bases and J by 10 bases, and 15 bases separated the two germline ends. The CDR3 has 13 amino acids. Germline-derived CDR1 and CDR2 are SGHRS and YFSETQ. The CDR3 reads CASSLWDIREQFF. CDR3 DNA: TGCGCCAGCAGCCTCTGGGACATCCGAGAGCAGTTCTTC.

V usage is TRBV28 and J usage is TRBJ2-1; 12 bases line up with TRBD2. The CDR3 sequence is 16 residues long. In germline, CDR1 is MDHEN, CDR2 SYDVKM. With 4 bases clipped from V and 0 bases from J, the junction kept 1 base outside the gene matches. The CDR3 DNA follows: TGTGCCAGCAGTTCGGGACTAGCGGGCTCCTACAATGAGCAGTTCTTC. It translates to CASSSGLAGSYNEQFF.

This clone occurred once. The chain links TRBV30 to TRBJ2-3; weak D call: TRBD1 (6 bases). The CDR3 length is 15 residues. Trimming cost V 3 bases and J 2 bases, with 15 bases left between them. In germline, CDR1 is GTSNPN, CDR2 SVGIG (reference sequence). CDR3 nucleotide sequence: TGTGCCTGGAGCCAAAGGGGGTTTAACACAGATACGCAGTATTTT. Encoded protein: CAWSQRGFNTDTQYF. Using reference TRBV30 and TRBJ2-3 for the parts outside the CDR3, the full variable domain is SQTIHQWPATLVQPVGSPLSLECTVEGTSNPNLYWYRQAAGRGLQLLFYSVGIGQISSEVPQNLSASRPQDRQFILSSKKLLLSDSGFYLCAWSQRGFNTDTQYFGPGTRLTVL.

The chain links TRBV11-2 to TRBJ2-1; D unresolved. This CDR3 comprises 11 residues. Trimming cost V 7 bases and J 4 bases, with 5 bases left between them. The V gene's germline CDR1 is SGHAT and CDR2 FQNNGV. CDR3 sequence (DNA): TGTGCCAGCACCAGATACAATGAGCAGTTCTTC. This codes for CASTRYNEQFF.

This chain links TRBV5-1 with TRBJ2-3; TRBD2 matches 8 bases. CDR3 length: 17 residues. The germline CDR1 and CDR2 sequences are SGHRS and YFSETQ. J gave up 6 bases and V 3 bases, and 15 bases lay outside the gene matches. The CDR3 region is CASSSTKLAEGADTQYF. The CDR3 coding sequence is TGCGCCAGCAGCTCAACGAAACTAGCGGAAGGCGCGGATACGCAGTATTTT.

This chain connects TRBV2 to TRBJ2-7; 8 positions agree with TRBD1. V gave up 6 bases and J gave up 6 bases; unmatched junction bases: 13. There are 15 residues in the CDR3. Germline V gene data show CDR1 as SNHLY and CDR2 as FYNNEI. The CDR3 DNA sequence: TGTGCCAGCAGCGATACCCGGACAGGGTCGGTCGAGCAGTACTTC. Translated, it gives CASSDTRTGSVEQYF. The full variable domain, in which reference TRBV2 and TRBJ2-7 provide the parts outside the CDR3, is EPEVTQTPSHQVTQMGQEVILRCVPISNHLYFYWYRQILGQKVEFLVSFYNNEISEKSEIFDDQFSVERPDGSNFTLKIRSTKLEDSAMYFCASSDTRTGSVEQYFGPGTRLTVT.

The rearrangement links TRBV11-3 to TRBJ1-1; D gene uncertain. CDR3 length equals 13 residues. The germline gives CDR1 SGHNT, CDR2 YENEEA. V was shortened by 6 bases and J by 6 bases, with 14 bases between the two germline ends. CDR3 DNA sequence: TGTGCCAGCAGTCGAGGAGGCCGCGCTGAAGCTTTCTTT. It translates to CASSRGGRAEAFF. The whole variable domain, filled in from reference TRBV11-3 and TRBJ1-1, reads EAGVVQSPRYKIIEKKQPVAFWCNPISGHNTLYWYLQNLGQGPELLIRYENEEAVDDSQLPKDRFSAERLKGVDSTLKIQPAELGDSAVYLCASSRGGRAEAFFGQGTRLTVV.

The rearrangement uses TRBV28 and TRBJ1-1, with TRBD1 matching 7 bases. This CDR3 contains 10 residues. Germline trimming cut 5 bases from V and 11 bases from J; bases unmatched to any gene: 2. Germline loops: CDR1 MDHEN, CDR2 SYDVKM. The CDR3 here is CASSHRGAFF. CDR3 DNA: TGTGCCAGCAGTCACAGGGGTGCTTTCTTT.

This clone was detected once. This rearrangement joins TRBV19 to TRBJ2-1; D is unresolved. V dropped 5 bases and J dropped 0 bases, with 11 bases sitting between them. The germline CDR1 and CDR2 sequences are LNHDA and SQIVND (reference sequence). The CDR3 loop spans 15 amino acids. CDR3 nucleotide sequence: TGTGCCAGTAGTCGGACCAGAAGCTCCTACAATGAGCAGTTCTTC. Translated, it gives CASSRTRSSYNEQFF.

CDR3 DNA sequence: TGTGCCACCAGCAGAAAGGGACTAGCGGGAGTGTCAGATACGCAGTATTTT. Protein sequence: CATSRKGLAGVSDTQYF. This rearrangement joins TRBV15 to TRBJ2-3; 14 positions match TRBD2. Trimming took 2 bases from V and 4 from J; bases not matched to a gene: 5. The CDR3 is 17 amino acids. Per germline, CDR1 LNHNV and CDR2 YYDKDF (reference sequence).

V usage is TRBV27 and J usage is TRBJ1-2; D gene ambiguous. Germline CDR1 and CDR2: MNHEY and SMNVEV (reference sequence). Between the trimmed V and J ends, which lost 0 bases and 5 bases, there was a span of 7 bases. CDR3 length: 13 amino acids. CDR3 loop: CASSLSKGYGYTF. The CDR3 DNA reads TGTGCCAGCAGTTTATCCAAGGGATATGGCTACACCTTC.

The V and J genes are TRBV15 and TRBJ2-1; D unclear. Germline V gene lookup returns CDR1 LNHNV and CDR2 YYDKDF (reference sequence). Trimming cost V 8 bases and J 4 bases, with 9 bases left between them. This CDR3 region has 12 residues. Here the CDR3 reads CATSMGYNEQFF. CDR3 DNA: TGTGCCACCTCGATGGGGTACAATGAGCAGTTCTTC.

This chain uses TRBV10-2 with TRBJ2-1; D is undetermined. V lost 8 bases to trimming and J lost 0 bases, with 8 bases between them. Germline lookup yields CDR1 WSHSY and CDR2 SAAADI. The CDR3 has 13 residues. CDR3 in amino acids: CASANFSYNEQFF. CDR3 nucleotide sequence: TGCGCCAGCGCTAACTTCTCCTACAATGAGCAGTTCTTC.

This clone has a handful of counts. The gene calls are TRBV27 and TRBJ1-2; D not resolved. Germline-derived CDR1 and CDR2 are MNHEY and SMNVEV (reference sequence). CDR3 length: 12 residues. Trimming pared 7 bases from V and 6 bases from J, leaving 12 bases between. The CDR3 region is CASTGGADGYTF. In DNA, the CDR3 is TGTGCCAGCACCGGTGGTGCGGATGGCTACACCTTC.

The chain is built from TRBV27 and TRBJ2-3; 9 bases map to TRBD2. In germline, CDR1 is MNHEY, CDR2 SMNVEV (reference sequence). V trimming: 7 bases; J trimming: 5 bases; junction bases outside the gene matches: 16. The CDR3 runs to 17 residues. The CDR3 DNA reads as TGTGCCAGCATGCCGGGACTAGCATCTCATTGGGTAGATACGCAGTATTTT. Its translation: CASMPGLASHWVDTQYF.

This clone occurred a few times. The rearrangement joins TRBV18 to TRBJ1-2; 7 nucleotides align to TRBD1. CDR1 is KGHSH and CDR2 is LQKENI in the germline V gene. This CDR3 spans 16 amino acids. The V and J ends lost 2 bases and 2 bases, in that order; junction bases with no gene match: 8. The CDR3 DNA follows: TGTGCCAGCTCACCAAGGCAGGGGGAGAACAACTATGGCTACACCTTC. It specifies CASSPRQGENNYGYTF.

J is TRBJ2-1 and V is TRBV4-3, with D possibly matching TRBD2 (5 bases). The CDR3 is 16 residues long. V lost 1 base and J lost 10, with 20 bases in between. CDR1 LGHNA and CDR2 YSLEER come from the germline V gene. This CDR3 is CASSQAAEPWLGEQFF. The CDR3 DNA reads TGCGCCAGCAGCCAAGCAGCGGAGCCCTGGTTAGGAGAGCAGTTCTTC.

V and J are TRBV11-2 and TRBJ1-2; D may be TRBD1 (5 bases). Trimming cost V 5 bases and J 8 bases, with 18 bases left between them. The CDR3 contains 14 residues. Germline V CDR1 and CDR2: SGHAT, FQNNGV. CDR3 DNA: TGTGCCAGCAGCCTCGTAAATGCTGCAGGGGGCTACACCTTC. Encoded protein: CASSLVNAAGGYTF.

The rearrangement joins TRBV4-3 to TRBJ1-2; 12 positions match TRBD1. CDR3 length: 15 amino acids. V shed 5 bases, J shed 8 bases, and the junction held 9 bases outside the gene matches. CDR1 and CDR2 (germline): LGHNA, YSLEER. The CDR3 region has the DNA TGCGCCAGCAGCGATTCGGGACAGGGGGCGCGGGGCTACACCTTC. This gives the protein CASSDSGQGARGYTF.

The CDR3 DNA sequence: TGTGCCAGCAGCCAAGGACCGGGGGAGGGCACAGATACGCAGTATTTT. This gives the protein CASSQGPGEGTDTQYF. V and J are TRBV4-2 and TRBJ2-3; TRBD2 is a possible D gene (6 bases). This CDR3 is built from 16 residues. The V gene's germline CDR1 is LGHNA and CDR2 YNFKEQ. V lost 1 base and J 1 base, leaving 12 bases between the germline ends.

V and J are TRBV7-9 and TRBJ2-7, with D possibly being TRBD2 (5 bases). This CDR3 is built from 14 residues. The V and J ends lost 3 bases and 3 bases respectively, with 12 bases between them. From germline, CDR1 is SEHNR and CDR2 FQNEAQ (reference sequence). The CDR3 protein is CASSLDFTNYEQYF. The DNA for the CDR3 is TGTGCCAGCAGCTTGGACTTCACCAACTACGAGCAGTACTTC.

The chain carries TRBV6-5 and TRBJ2-5, with D possibly TRBD2 on 5 matching bases. Between the trimmed V and J ends, which lost 4 bases and 0 bases, there was a span of 6 bases. This CDR3 region has 13 residues. Per the germline V gene, CDR1 is MNHEY and CDR2 is SVGAGI. This chain's CDR3 is CASSWGDQETQYF. CDR3 coding DNA: TGTGCCAGCAGTTGGGGAGACCAAGAGACCCAGTACTTC.

The genes are TRBV15 and TRBJ2-5; D remains ambiguous. Deletions cut 1 base from V and 4 bases from J, with 7 bases between. CDR1 is LNHNV and CDR2 is YYDKDF in the germline V gene (reference sequence). This CDR3 comprises 13 residues. Written as DNA, the CDR3 is TGTGCCACCAGCAGAGTTCCGGTAGAGACCCAGTACTTC. Encoded protein: CATSRVPVETQYF.

V and J are TRBV27 and TRBJ2-3; TRBD2 matches 10 bases. The CDR3 spans 17 residues. Germline V lookup: CDR1 MNHEY, CDR2 SMNVEV (reference sequence). With V trimmed by 0 bases and J by 4 bases, 7 bases remained unmatched. CDR3 nucleotides: TGTGCCAGCAGTTTATCGACCTCTAGCGGGAGCCCAGATACGCAGTATTTT. It translates to CASSLSTSSGSPDTQYF.